These 2 T cell receptor beta chains came from one sample sequenced in a study of blood T cells in healthy people across ages. Combining a sample-barcoded 5' primer with a J-beta primer mix, a second PCR ran for roughly 7 to 12 cycles. TCRdb reprocessed the 5' RACE reads with MiXCR, giving one entry per CDR3 protein. The table has roughly 1.6 million distinct CDR3 sequences, around 35% seen once; the top ten hold approximately 10%. The sequenced material came from blood. Receptors originate from a woman in her thirties in good health.

This clonotype came up a few times. DNA for the CDR3: TGCAGTGCTAGGAGCCGAGGGGCGCGAGGCTACGAGCAGTACTTC. It yields the protein CSARSRGARGYEQYF. The chain combines TRBV20-1 with TRBJ2-7, with D possibly called TRBD1 or TRBD2 (5 bases each). The CDR3 length is 15 residues. Germline lookup yields CDR1 DFQATT and CDR2 SNEGSKA (reference sequence). V lost 3 bases to trimming and J lost 3 bases, with 18 bases between them.

This clonotype was detected only a few times. The chain's CDR3 is CASSQDPSYTEQFF. DNA for the CDR3: TGCGCCAGCAGCCAAGATCCTAGTTATACTGAGCAGTTCTTC. The chain employs TRBV4-1 and TRBJ2-1, with D hard to call. The CDR3 is 14 amino acids. Germline V CDR1 and CDR2: MGHRA, YSYEKL. Trimming shortened V by 0 bases and J by 9 bases, and 12 bases separated the two germline ends.